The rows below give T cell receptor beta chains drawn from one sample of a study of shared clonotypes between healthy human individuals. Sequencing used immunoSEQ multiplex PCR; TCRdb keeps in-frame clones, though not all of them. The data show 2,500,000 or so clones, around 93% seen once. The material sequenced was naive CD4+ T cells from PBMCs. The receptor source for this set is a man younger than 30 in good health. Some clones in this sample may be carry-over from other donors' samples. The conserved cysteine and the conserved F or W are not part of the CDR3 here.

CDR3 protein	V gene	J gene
ASSRQQVPGELF	TRBV5-8	TRBJ2-2
ASSPGQDLGEQY	TRBV6-6	TRBJ2-7
ASSYPPEWAIPTQY	TRBV6-6	TRBJ2-5
ASSPPGRAGELF	TRBV18	TRBJ2-2
ASSVKGTANEKLF	TRBV9	TRBJ1-4
AWSVGSAPYEQY	TRBV30	TRBJ2-7
ASSGTGTGELF	TRBV6-6	TRBJ2-2
ASSLYSGSLEQY	TRBV27	TRBJ2-7
ASSGGQGYEQY	TRBV9	TRBJ2-7
ASSAGLQGALGYT	TRBV9	TRBJ1-2
ASSLSVGAVTGNTIY	TRBV28	TRBJ1-3
ASSSQGYAEAF	TRBV6-5	TRBJ1-1
ASSLIGLPGEQY	TRBV5-1	TRBJ2-7
ASSPASGGTNEKLF	TRBV7-9	TRBJ1-4
ASSPPGEGNQPQH	TRBV4-2	TRBJ1-5
AWIRDIPSYNSPLH	TRBV30	TRBJ1-6
SVEVGLAGGLGKNIQY	TRBV29-1	TRBJ2-4
ASTRIARGAGNTIY	TRBV27	TRBJ1-3
SVEDPLGGSYEQY	TRBV29-1	TRBJ2-7
ASSLTRTGSSGANVLT	TRBV27	TRBJ2-6
ASSGTVVNTGELF	TRBV2	TRBJ2-2
ASSCQRGNTGELF	TRBV23-1	TRBJ2-2
ASGLADNEQF	TRBV12-5	TRBJ2-1
ASSQFPQGPGYGYT	TRBV4-1	TRBJ1-2
ASSYDRSSYNEQF	TRBV7-3	TRBJ2-1
ATSNSNQETQY	TRBV15	TRBJ2-5
ASSLAGKEQF	TRBV5-1	TRBJ2-1
ASSPRQGADEQF	TRBV7-3	TRBJ2-1
ASRRTYEQY	TRBV12-2	TRBJ2-7
ASSASRDTQRGVQY	TRBV5-1	TRBJ2-7
ASSHARGGAYYGYT	TRBV7-8	TRBJ1-2
ASTRQVSGANVLT	TRBV5-1	TRBJ2-6
AITPSGRAGEQF	TRBV10-3	TRBJ2-1
ASSLGSGPYTGELF	TRBV5-1	TRBJ2-2
ASSLRLAGGSRQY	TRBV7-2	TRBJ2-7
AWTFSSGNTIY	TRBV30	TRBJ1-3
ASSLRQGSTDTQY	TRBV7-8	TRBJ2-3
ASSPRPSGRAETQY	TRBV11-2	TRBJ2-5
ASSESGRNYNEQF	TRBV10-1	TRBJ2-1
ASSWGGPPRANEQF	TRBV5-4	TRBJ2-1
ASSWGTGGSQPQH	TRBV28	TRBJ1-5
ASSRAGELF	TRBV4-3	TRBJ2-2